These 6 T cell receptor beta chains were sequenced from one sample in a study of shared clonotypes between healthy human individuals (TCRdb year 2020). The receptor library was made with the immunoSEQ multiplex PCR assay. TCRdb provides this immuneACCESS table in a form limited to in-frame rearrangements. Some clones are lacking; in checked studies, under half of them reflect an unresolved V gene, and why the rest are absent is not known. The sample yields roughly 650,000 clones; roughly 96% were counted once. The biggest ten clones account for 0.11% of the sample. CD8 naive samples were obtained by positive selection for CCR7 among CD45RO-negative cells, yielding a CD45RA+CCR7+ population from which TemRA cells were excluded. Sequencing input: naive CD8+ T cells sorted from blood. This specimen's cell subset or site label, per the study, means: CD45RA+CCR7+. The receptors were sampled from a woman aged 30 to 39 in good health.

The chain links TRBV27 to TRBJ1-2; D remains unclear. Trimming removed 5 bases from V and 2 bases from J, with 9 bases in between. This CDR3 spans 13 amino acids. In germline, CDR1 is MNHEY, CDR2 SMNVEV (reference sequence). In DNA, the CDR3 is TGTGCCAGCAGTCACGGAGCGAACTATGGCTACACCTTC. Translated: CASSHGANYGYTF.

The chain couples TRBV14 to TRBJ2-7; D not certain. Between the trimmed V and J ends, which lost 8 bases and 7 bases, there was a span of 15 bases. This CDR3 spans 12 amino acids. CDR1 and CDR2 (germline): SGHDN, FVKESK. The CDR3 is CASQERGGEQYF. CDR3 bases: TGTGCCAGCCAGGAGCGTGGTGGGGAGCAGTACTTC.

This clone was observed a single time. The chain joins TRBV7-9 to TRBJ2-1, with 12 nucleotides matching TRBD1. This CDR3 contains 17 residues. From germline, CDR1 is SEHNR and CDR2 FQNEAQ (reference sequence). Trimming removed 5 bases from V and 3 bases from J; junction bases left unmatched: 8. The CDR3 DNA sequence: TGTGCCAGCAGCACGGGACAGGGGGCCCAACACTACAATGAGCAGTTCTTC. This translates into CASSTGQGAQHYNEQFF.

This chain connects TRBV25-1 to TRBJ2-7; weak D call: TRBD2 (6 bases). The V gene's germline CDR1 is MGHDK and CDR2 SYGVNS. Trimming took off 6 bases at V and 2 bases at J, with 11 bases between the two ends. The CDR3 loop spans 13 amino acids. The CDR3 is CASSGSSTYEQYF. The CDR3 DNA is TGTGCCAGCAGCGGGAGTTCAACCTACGAGCAGTACTTC.

CDR3 coding DNA: TGTGCCAGCAGCTTAGATACAGGGGTTTACGAGCAGTACTTC. Translated, it gives CASSLDTGVYEQYF. The V and J genes are TRBV7-9 and TRBJ2-7; 7 bases line up with TRBD1. The CDR3 has 14 residues. Trimming took 1 base from V and 4 from J; bases not matched to a gene: 4. Germline V lookup: CDR1 SEHNR, CDR2 FQNEAQ (reference sequence).

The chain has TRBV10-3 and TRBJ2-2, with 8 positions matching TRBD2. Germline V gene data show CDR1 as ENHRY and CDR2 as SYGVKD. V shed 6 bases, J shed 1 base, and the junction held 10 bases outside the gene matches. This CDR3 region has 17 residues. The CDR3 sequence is CAISPEGAGENTGELFF. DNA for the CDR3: TGTGCCATCAGCCCGGAAGGAGCGGGAGAGAACACCGGGGAGCTGTTTTTT.